This T cell receptor (beta chain) was documented in a study of read filtering for tumor transcriptome and immune sequencing. V dropped 6 bases and J dropped 7; count of bases not matched to a gene: 6. CDR3 length equals 13 residues. The library was built from about 0.4 ug RNA with molecular barcoded adaptors for alpha/delta and beta/gamma chains. TCRdb analysed the reads with MiXCR anew, one entry per CDR3 protein. The sample lists some 120,000 distinct CDR3 sequences; over 10% were seen once. This clonotype was seen many times. The TCR sequence derives from a donor at least 40 years old with multiple myeloma. The sequencing input was a population of CD138-negative cells sorted from bone marrow. The rearrangement joins TRBV12-3 or TRBV12-4 to TRBJ1-2, with 9 bases identical to TRBD1. CDR3 sequence (DNA): TGTGCCAGCAGCCCCGGACAGGGGTCTGGCTACACCTTC. It yields the protein CASSPGQGSGYTF.